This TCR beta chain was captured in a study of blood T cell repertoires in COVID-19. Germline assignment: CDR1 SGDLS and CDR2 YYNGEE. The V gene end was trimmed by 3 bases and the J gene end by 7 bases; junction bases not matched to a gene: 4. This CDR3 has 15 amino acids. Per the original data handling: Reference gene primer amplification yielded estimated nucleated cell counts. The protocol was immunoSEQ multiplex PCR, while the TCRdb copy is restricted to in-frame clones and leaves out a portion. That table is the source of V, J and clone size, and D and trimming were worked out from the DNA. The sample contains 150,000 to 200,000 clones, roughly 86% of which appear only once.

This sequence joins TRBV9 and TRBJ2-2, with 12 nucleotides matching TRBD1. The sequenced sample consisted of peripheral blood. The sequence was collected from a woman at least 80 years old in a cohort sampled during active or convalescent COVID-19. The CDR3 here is CASSAGTGGLGELFF. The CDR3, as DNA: TGTGCCAGCAGCGCTGGGACAGGGGGCCTCGGGGAGCTGTTTTTT.